This TCR beta chain was captured by sequencing in a study of beta chain features in type 1 diabetes. The wider study: The patient and healthy donor groups were comparable for age, gender and cell yields.

This clone was found a few times. Every bit of the isolated RNA underwent reverse transcription, so sequencing read expressed TCRB transcripts. TCRdb keeps only in-frame clones here, not all; method: immunoSEQ multiplex PCR. The table includes some 150,000 clones, about 9.4% detected once. The V gene end was trimmed by 4 bases and the J gene end by 1 base; junction bases not matched to a gene: 5. The CDR3 is 16 residues long. Germline loops: CDR1 LGHNA, CDR2 YSLEER. This TCR was recovered from a man aged 18 to 29 in good health. This sequence joins TRBV4-3 and TRBJ2-1; TRBD2 matches 9 bases. The sample consisted of naive CD4+ T cells from blood. The CDR3 DNA reads TGCGCCAGCAGCCCTAGCGGGGTCCTATCCTACAATGAGCAGTTCTTC. Its protein product is CASSPSGVLSYNEQFF.